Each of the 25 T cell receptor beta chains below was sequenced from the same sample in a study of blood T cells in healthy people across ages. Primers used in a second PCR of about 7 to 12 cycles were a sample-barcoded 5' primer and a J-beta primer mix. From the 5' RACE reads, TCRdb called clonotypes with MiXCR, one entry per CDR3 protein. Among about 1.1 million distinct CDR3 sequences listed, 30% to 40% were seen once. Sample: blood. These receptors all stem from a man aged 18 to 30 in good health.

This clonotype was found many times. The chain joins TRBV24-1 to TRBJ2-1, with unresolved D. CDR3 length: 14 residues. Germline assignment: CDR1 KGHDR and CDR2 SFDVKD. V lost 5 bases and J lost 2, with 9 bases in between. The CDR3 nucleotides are TGTGCCACCAGTGGCAGACCACCCTACAATGAGCAGTTCTTC. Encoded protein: CATSGRPPYNEQFF.

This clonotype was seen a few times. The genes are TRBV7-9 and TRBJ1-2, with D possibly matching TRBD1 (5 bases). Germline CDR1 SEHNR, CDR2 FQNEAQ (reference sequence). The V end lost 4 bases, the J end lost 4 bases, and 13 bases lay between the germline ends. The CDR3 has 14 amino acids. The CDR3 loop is CASSSTEVGYGYTF. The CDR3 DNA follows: TGTGCCAGCAGCTCGACAGAGGTTGGCTATGGCTACACCTTC.

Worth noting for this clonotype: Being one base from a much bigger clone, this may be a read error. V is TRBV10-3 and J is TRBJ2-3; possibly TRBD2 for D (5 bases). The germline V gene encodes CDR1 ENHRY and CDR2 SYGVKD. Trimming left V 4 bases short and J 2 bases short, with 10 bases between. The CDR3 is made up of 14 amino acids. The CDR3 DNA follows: TGTGCCATCAGTGGGTCGACTATCACAGATACGCAGTATTTT. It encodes CAISGSTITDTQYF.

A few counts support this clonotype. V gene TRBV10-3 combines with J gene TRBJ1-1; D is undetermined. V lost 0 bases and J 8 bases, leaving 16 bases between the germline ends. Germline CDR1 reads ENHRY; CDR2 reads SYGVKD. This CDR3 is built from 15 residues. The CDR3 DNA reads TGTGCCATCAGTGAGTCCGGCAGGCGATTGGGGGAAGCTTTCTTT. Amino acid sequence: CAISESGRRLGEAFF.

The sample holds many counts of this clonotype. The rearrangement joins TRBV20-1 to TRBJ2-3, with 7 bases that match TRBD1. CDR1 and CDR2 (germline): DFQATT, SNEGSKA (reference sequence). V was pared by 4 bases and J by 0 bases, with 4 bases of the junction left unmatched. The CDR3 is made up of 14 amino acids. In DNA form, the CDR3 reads TGCAGTGCTAACCCGGGACAGAGCACAGATACGCAGTATTTT. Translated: CSANPGQSTDTQYF.

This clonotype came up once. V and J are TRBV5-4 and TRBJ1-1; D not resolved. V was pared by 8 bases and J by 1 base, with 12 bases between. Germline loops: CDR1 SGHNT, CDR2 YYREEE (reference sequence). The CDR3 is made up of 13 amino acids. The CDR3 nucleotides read TGTGCCAGTCCTGATTGGAAGAACACTGAAGCTTTCTTT. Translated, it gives CASPDWKNTEAFF.

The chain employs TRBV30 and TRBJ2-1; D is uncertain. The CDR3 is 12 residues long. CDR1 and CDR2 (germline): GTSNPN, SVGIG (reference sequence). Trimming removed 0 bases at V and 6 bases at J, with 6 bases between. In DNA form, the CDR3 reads TGTGCCTGGAGTGTGATGGTCAATGAGCAGTTCTTC. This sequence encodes CAWSVMVNEQFF.

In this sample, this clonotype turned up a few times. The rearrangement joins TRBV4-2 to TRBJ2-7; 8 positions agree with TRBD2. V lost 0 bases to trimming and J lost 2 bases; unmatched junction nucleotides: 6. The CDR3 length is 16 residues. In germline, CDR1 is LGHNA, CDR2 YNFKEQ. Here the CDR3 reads CASSQDAGLDAYEQYF. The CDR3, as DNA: TGTGCCAGCAGCCAAGATGCGGGACTAGATGCCTACGAGCAGTACTTC.

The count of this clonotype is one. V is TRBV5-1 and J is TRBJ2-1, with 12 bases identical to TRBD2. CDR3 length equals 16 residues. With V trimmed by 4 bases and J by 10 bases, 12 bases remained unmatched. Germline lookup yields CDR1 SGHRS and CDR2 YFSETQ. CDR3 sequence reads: CASSHTASGGAGEQFF. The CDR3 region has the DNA TGCGCCAGCAGCCACACTGCTAGCGGGGGGGCAGGGGAGCAGTTCTTC. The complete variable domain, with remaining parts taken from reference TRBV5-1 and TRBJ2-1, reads KAGVTQTPRYLIKTRGQQVTLSCSPISGHRSVSWYQQTPGQGLQFLFEYFSETQRNKGNFPGRFSGRQFSNSRSEMNVSTLELGDSALYLCASSHTASGGAGEQFFGPGTRLTVL.

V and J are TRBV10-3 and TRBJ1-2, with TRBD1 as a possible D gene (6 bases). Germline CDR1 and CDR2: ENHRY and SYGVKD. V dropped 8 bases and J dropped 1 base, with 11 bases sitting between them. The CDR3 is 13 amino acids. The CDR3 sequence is CAIATGDNYGYTF. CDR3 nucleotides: TGTGCCATCGCGACAGGCGATAACTATGGCTACACCTTC.

The CDR3: CASSLISDQGYTF. The CDR3 coding sequence is TGTGCCAGCAGCTTAATCTCGGACCAGGGCTACACCTTC. The chain recombines TRBV7-8 with TRBJ1-2, with D unresolved. CDR3 length equals 13 residues. In germline, CDR1 is SGHVS, CDR2 FQNEAQ. V gave up 2 bases and J gave up 8 bases, with 12 bases separating them.

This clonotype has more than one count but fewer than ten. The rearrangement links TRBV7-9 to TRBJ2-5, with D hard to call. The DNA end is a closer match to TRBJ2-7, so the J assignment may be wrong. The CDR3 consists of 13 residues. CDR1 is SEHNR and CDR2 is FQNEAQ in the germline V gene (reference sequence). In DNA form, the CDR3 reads TGTGCCAGCAGCTTAGTTCAGGCCGCCGAGCAGTACTTC. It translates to CASSLVQAAEQYF.

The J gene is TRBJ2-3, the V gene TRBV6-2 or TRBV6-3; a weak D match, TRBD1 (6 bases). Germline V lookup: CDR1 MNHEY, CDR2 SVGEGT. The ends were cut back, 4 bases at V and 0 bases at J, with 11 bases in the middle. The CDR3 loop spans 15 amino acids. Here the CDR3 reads CASSSRQESTDTQYF. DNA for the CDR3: TGTGCCAGCAGTTCCCGACAGGAGAGCACAGATACGCAGTATTTT.

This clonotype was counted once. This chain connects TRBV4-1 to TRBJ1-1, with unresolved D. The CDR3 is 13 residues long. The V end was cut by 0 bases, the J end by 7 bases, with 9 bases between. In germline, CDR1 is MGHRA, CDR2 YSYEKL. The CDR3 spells CASSQDQSVEAFF. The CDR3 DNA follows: TGCGCCAGCAGCCAAGATCAAAGCGTTGAAGCTTTCTTT.

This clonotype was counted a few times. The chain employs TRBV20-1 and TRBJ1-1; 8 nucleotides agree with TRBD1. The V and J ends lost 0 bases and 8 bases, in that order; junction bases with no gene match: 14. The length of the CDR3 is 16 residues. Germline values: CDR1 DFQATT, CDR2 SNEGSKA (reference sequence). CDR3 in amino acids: CSARDPSGQGILEAFF. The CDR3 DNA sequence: TGCAGTGCTAGAGATCCCTCAGGACAGGGTATTTTGGAAGCTTTCTTT.

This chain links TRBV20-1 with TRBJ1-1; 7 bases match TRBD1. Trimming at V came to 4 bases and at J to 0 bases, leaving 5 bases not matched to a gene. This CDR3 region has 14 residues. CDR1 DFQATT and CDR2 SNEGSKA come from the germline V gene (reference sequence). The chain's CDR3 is CSAKRTGVNTEAFF. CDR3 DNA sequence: TGCAGTGCTAAAAGGACAGGAGTGAACACTGAAGCTTTCTTT.

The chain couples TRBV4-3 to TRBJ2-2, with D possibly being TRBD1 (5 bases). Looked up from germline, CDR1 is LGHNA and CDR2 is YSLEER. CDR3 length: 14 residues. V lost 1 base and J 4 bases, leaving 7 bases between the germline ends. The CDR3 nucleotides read TGCGCCAGCAGCCAAGGACAGCGCACCGGGGAGCTGTTTTTT. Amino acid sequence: CASSQGQRTGELFF.

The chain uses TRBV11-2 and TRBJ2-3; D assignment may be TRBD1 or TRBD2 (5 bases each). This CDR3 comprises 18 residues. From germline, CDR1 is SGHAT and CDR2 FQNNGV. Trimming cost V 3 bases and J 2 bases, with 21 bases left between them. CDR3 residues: CASSFGAGDRLSTDTQYF. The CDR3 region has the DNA TGTGCCAGCAGCTTTGGAGCCGGGGACCGACTGTCCACAGATACGCAGTATTTT.

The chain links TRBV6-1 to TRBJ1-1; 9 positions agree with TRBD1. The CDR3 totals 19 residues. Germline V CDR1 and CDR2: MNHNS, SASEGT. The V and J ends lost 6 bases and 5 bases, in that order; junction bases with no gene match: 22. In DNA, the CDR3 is TGTGCCAGCAGGCCCTACCGGGACAGGGCCCTAAAAGGGTGGACTGAAGCTTTCTTT. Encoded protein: CASRPYRDRALKGWTEAFF.

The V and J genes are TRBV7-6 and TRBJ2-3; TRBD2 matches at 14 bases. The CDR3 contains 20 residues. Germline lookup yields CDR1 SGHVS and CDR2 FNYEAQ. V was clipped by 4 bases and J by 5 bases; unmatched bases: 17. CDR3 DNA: TGTGCCAGCAGCTCTCTTCTCCGGCGACTAGCGGGGGGGCTGGTAGATACGCAGTATTTT. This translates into CASSSLLRRLAGGLVDTQYF.

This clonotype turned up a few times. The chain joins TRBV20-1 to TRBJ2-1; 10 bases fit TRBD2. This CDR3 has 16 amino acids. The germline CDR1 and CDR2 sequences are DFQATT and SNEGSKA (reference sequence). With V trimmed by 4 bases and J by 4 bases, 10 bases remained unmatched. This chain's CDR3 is CSATGGDSGGYNEQFF. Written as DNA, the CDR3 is TGCAGTGCTACGGGAGGGGATAGCGGGGGGTACAATGAGCAGTTCTTC.

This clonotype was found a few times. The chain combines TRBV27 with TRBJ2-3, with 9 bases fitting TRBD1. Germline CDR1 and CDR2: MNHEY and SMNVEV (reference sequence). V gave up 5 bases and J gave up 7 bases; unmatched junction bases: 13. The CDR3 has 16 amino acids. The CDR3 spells CASSSQGQGPMNTQYF. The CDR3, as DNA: TGTGCCAGCAGTAGCCAGGGACAGGGCCCCATGAATACGCAGTATTTT.

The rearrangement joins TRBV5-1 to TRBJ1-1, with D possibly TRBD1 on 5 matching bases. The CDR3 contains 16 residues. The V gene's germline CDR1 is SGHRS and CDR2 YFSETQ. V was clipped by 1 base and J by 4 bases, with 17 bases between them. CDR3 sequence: CASSLLTGGVSTEAFF. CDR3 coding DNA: TGCGCCAGCAGCTTGCTAACGGGAGGGGTGTCCACTGAAGCTTTCTTT.

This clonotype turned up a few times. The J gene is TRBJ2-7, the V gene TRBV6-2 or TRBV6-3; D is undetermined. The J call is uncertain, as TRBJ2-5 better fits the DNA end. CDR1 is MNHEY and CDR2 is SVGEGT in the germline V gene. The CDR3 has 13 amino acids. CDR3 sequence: CASSYGPKETQYF. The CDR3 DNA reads TGTGCCAGCAGTTACGGGCCCAAAGAGACCCAGTACTTC.

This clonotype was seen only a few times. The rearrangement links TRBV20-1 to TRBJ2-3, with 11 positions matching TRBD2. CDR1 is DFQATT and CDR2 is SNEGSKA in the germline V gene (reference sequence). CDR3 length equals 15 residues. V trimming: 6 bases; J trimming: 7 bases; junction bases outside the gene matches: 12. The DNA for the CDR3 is TGCAGTGCCCCTCCCCCTAGCGGGGGGATTAATACGCAGTATTTT. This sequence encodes CSAPPPSGGINTQYF.